This T cell receptor (beta chain) was observed in a study of PD-L1 blockade in urothelial cancer. On the study more broadly: Blood analyses occurred 3 weeks (second dose) and 6 weeks post treatment start. Median blood clonality was roughly 0.072, with 80,000 to 100,000 unique TCRs. General study points: A pretreatment blood TCR clonality that fell below the median predicted better progression-free and overall survival.

Time point given: pretreatment peripheral blood. Disease in patients was locally advanced or metastatic urothelial carcinoma. This table comes from immunoSEQ multiplex PCR, and its TCRdb copy is limited to in-frame clones, with some not included. This repertoire shows about 50,000 clones, about 88% found once; its top ten account for over 3%. The table lists this clone with a count of one. Its antigen is unidentified. Germline CDR1 reads MNHNS; CDR2 reads SASEGT. The CDR3 length is 13 residues. Trimming pared 6 bases from V and 0 bases from J, leaving 7 bases between. The chain joins TRBV6-1 to TRBJ2-3; D may be TRBD1 (5 bases). Sequenced material: PBMCs, taken around atezolizumab (anti-PD-L1) treatment. This clonotype was obtained from an older man with urothelial cancer. The CDR3 here is CASRWGSTDTQYF. The CDR3 region has the DNA TGTGCCAGCAGATGGGGCAGCACAGATACGCAGTATTTT.